Listed below are T cell receptor beta chains from one sample, sequenced in a study of blood T cell repertoires in COVID-19. Measured with immunoSEQ multiplex PCR; TCRdb has only the in-frame clones, and not every one. The sample yields about 200,000 clones, over 80% seen once. Sequenced: peripheral blood. Receptor source: a human donor in a cohort sampled during active COVID-19. The CDR3 runs from the conserved cysteine through the conserved F or W. Each record gives: clone size, D gene, V gene, J gene, CDR3 DNA, CDR3 protein. The D gene is left open where the match is weak. Some rows have no size entry. The others give once, few or many, or a class for an expanded clone.

.	.	TRBV7-9	TRBJ1-5	TGTGCCAGCAGCTCGGACAGTTATCAGCCCCAGCATTTT	CASSSDSYQPQHF
once	TRBD1	TRBV6-2/TRBV6-3	TRBJ1-4	TGTGCCAGCAGTCACTTGACAGGGAATAAGGAAAAACTGTTTTTT	CASSHLTGNKEKLFF
.	.	TRBV5-1	TRBJ2-2	TGCGCCAGCAGCTTGGCCGGGGGGCCGGACACCGGGGAGCTGTTTTTT	CASSLAGGPDTGELFF
.	.	TRBV29-1	TRBJ2-1	TGCAGCGCCGCCGGGGATCCTCGAAGCTCCTACAATGAGCAGTTCTTC	CSAAGDPRSSYNEQFF
few	.	TRBV7-2	TRBJ2-6	TGTGCCAGCAGCTTAGAGGGCCTAGCCGGGGCCAACGTCCTGACTTTC	CASSLEGLAGANVLTF
.	.	TRBV11-2	TRBJ1-6	TGTGCCAGCAGCTTACCGGGGGATTCACCCCTCCACTTT	CASSLPGDSPLHF
.	.	TRBV7-9	TRBJ2-7	TGTGCCAGCAGCTTACTAGGGGTAAACTACGAGCAGTACTTC	CASSLLGVNYEQYF
.	.	TRBV5-1	TRBJ1-1	TGCGCCAGCAGCCACACAGGGTGGAACACTGAAGCTTTCTTT	CASSHTGWNTEAFF
once	.	TRBV6-2/TRBV6-3	TRBJ1-6	TGTGCCAGCAGTGGCGGGACGGACCATGATTCACCCCTCCACTTT	CASSGGTDHDSPLHF
.	TRBD2	TRBV30	TRBJ2-7	TGTGCCTGGATTCCAAGTGGACTAGCGGGAGGGCCGGGGGGCGAGCAGTACTTC	CAWIPSGLAGGPGGEQYF
.	.	TRBV6-2/TRBV6-3	TRBJ1-1	TGTGCCAGCAGTTATACCCCGAGAACTGAAGCTTTCTTT	CASSYTPRTEAFF
.	TRBD1	TRBV5-4	TRBJ1-1	TGTGCCAGCAGCGTGGGACAGGGAAGGGGCACTGAAGCTTTCTTT	CASSVGQGRGTEAFF
once	.	TRBV7-2	TRBJ1-1	TGTGCCAGCAGCTTAGGAGGCGGCACTGAAGCTTTCTTT	CASSLGGGTEAFF
.	TRBD2	TRBV10-3	TRBJ2-1	TGTGCCATCAGTGAGTCTGCAGGGACGGCTAGCGGGAGACGGGATGAGCAGTTCTTC	CAISESAGTASGRRDEQFF
once	.	TRBV15	TRBJ1-1	TGTGCCACCAGCAGAGATTGGAGGGGCACTGAAGCTTTCTTT	CATSRDWRGTEAFF
.	.	TRBV14	TRBJ2-3	TGTGCCAGCAGCCGACTCCACCGATGGACAGCGGGCACAGATACGCAGTATTTT	CASSRLHRWTAGTDTQYF
few	.	TRBV7-9	TRBJ1-2	TGTGCCAGCAGCTTAACCGGGTCTAACTATGGCTACACCTTC	CASSLTGSNYGYTF
.	.	TRBV4-1	TRBJ2-1	TGCGCCAGCAGCCAAGCCTACTTGCCTCGGGATGAGCAGTTCTTC	CASSQAYLPRDEQFF
once	TRBD1	TRBV6-5	TRBJ2-5	TGTGCCAGTGGACAGGGGGCAGGCGAGACCCAGTACTTC	CASGQGAGETQYF
.	.	TRBV7-2	TRBJ2-6	TGTGCCAGCAGCTTAAGAGCTCCCGGTGGGGCCAACGTCCTGACTTTC	CASSLRAPGGANVLTF